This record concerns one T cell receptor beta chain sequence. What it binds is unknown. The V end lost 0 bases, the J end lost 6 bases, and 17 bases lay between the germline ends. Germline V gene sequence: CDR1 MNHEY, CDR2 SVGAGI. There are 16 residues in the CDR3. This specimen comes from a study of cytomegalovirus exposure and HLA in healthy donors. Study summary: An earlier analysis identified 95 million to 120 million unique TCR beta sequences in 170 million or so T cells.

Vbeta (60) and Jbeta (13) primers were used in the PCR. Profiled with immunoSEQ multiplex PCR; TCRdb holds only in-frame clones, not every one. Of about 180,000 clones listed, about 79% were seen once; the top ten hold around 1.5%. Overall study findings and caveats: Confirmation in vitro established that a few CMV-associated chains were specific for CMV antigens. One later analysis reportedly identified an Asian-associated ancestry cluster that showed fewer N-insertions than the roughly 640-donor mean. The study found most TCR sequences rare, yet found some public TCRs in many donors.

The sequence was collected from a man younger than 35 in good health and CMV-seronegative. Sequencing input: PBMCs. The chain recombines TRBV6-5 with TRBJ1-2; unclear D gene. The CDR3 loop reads CASSYSGGGLGDGYTF. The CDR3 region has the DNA TGTGCCAGCAGTTACTCGGGTGGCGGGCTGGGTGATGGCTACACCTTC.